This TCR beta chain was profiled in a study of blood T cell repertoires in COVID-19. Overall study context: Specimens from acute and convalescent COVID-19 originated in the United States, Italy and Spain. PBMCs, B-cell-depleted T cells, or T cells were the source of the cDNA or gDNA that made up the material.

CDR1 is MNHEY and CDR2 is SMNVEV in the germline V gene (reference sequence). With 2 bases removed from V and 4 bases from J, the gap between germline ends came to 11 bases. This CDR3 contains 14 residues. The study recruited people aged about 18 to 95 years across around 24 US areas. Participants had their cohort set by participant-reported clinical history. Assay used: immunoSEQ multiplex PCR; TCRdb lists only in-frame clones, some missing. The sample yields 150,000 or so clones, roughly 87% seen once. The material sequenced was PBMCs or T cells enriched from blood (not recorded which). This clonotype originated in a human donor with acute COVID-19. The donor label of this sample is uncertain. This chain joins TRBV27 and TRBJ1-2; D unresolved. CDR3: CASSLTARGYGYTF. CDR3 DNA sequence: TGTGCCAGCAGTTTAACGGCACGGGGCTATGGCTACACCTTC.